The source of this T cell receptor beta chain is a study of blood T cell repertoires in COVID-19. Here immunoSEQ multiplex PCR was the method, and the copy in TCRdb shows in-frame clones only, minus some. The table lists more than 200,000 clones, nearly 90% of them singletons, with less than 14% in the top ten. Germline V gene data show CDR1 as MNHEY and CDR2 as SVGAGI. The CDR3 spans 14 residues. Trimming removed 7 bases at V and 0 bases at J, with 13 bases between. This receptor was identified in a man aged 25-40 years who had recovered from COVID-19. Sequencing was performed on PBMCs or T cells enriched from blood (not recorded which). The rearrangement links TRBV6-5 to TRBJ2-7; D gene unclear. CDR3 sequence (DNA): TGTGCCAGCAAAGAACAGTCAAGCTCCTACGAGCAGTACTTC. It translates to CASKEQSSSYEQYF.